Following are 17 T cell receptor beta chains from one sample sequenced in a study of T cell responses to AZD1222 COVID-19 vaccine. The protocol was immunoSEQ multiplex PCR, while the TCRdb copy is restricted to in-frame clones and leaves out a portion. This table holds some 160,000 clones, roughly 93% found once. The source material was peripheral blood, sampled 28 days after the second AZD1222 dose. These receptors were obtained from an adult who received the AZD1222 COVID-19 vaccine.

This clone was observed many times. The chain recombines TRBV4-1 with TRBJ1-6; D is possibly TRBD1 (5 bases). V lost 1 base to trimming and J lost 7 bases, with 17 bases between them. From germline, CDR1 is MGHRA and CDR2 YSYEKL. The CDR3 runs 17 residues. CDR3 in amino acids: CASSQGESWGGNSPLHF. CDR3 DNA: TGCGCCAGCAGCCAAGGTGAAAGCTGGGGGGGGAATTCACCCCTCCACTTT.

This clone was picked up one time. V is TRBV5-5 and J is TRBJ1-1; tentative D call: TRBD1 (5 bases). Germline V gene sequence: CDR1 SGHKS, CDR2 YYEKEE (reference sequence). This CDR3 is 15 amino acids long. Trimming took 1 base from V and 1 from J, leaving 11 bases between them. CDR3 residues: CASSLYGGSNTEAFF. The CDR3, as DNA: TGTGCCAGCAGCTTGTACGGGGGGTCGAACACTGAAGCTTTCTTT.

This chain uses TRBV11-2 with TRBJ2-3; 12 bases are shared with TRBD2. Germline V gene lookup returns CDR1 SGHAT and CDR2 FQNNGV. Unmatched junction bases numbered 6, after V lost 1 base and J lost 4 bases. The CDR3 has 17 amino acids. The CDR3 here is CASSLGLAGGPADTQYF. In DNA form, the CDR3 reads TGTGCCAGCAGCTTAGGGCTAGCGGGAGGGCCGGCAGATACGCAGTATTTT.

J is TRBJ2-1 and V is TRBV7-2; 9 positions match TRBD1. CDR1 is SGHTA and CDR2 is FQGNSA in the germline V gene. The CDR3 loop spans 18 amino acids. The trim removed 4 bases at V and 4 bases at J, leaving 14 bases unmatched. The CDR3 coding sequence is TGTGCCAGCAGCTCCGGGACAGGGTATACTTGGGGTTACAATGAGCAGTTCTTC. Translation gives CASSSGTGYTWGYNEQFF. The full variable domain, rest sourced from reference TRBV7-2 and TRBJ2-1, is GAGVSQSPSNKVTEKGKDVELRCDPISGHTALYWYRQSLGQGLEFLIYFQGNSAPDKSGLPSDRFSAERTGGSVSTLTIQRTQQEDSAVYLCASSSGTGYTWGYNEQFFGPGTRLTVL.

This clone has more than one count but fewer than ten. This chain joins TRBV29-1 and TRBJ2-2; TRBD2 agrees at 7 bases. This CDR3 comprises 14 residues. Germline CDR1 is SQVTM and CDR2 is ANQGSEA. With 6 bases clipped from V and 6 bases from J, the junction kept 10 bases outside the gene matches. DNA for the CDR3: TGCAGCGTGAATCGGGGGGTGGGCGCCGGGGAGCTGTTTTTT. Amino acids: CSVNRGVGAGELFF.

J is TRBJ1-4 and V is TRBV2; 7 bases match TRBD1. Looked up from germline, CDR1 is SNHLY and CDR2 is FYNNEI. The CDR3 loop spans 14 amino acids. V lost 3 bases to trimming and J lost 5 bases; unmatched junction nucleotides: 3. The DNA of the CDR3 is TGTGCCAGCAGTGACCCAGGGGGGAATGAAAAACTGTTTTTT. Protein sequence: CASSDPGGNEKLFF. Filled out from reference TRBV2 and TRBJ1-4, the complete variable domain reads EPEVTQTPSHQVTQMGQEVILRCVPISNHLYFYWYRQILGQKVEFLVSFYNNEISEKSEIFDDQFSVERPDGSNFTLKIRSTKLEDSAMYFCASSDPGGNEKLFFGSGTQLSVL.

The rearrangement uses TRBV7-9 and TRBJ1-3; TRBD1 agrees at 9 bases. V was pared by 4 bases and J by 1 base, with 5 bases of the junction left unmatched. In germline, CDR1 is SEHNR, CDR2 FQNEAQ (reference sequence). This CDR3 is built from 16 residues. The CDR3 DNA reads TGTGCCAGCAGCTCGACAGGGGGTCGGTCTGGAAACACCATATATTTT. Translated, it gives CASSSTGGRSGNTIYF.

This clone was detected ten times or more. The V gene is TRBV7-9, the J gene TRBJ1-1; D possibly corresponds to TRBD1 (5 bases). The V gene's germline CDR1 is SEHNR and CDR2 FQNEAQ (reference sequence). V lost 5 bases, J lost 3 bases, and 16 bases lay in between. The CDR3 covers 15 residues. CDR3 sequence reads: CASSPTTAGDTEAFF. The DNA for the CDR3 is TGTGCCAGCAGCCCGACTACGGCGGGGGACACTGAAGCTTTCTTT. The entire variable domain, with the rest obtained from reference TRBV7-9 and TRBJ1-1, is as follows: DTGVSQNPRHKITKRGQNVTFRCDPISEHNRLYWYRQTLGQGPEFLTYFQNEAQLEKSRLLSDRFSAERPKGSFSTLEIQRTEQGDSAMYLCASSPTTAGDTEAFFGQGTRLTVV.

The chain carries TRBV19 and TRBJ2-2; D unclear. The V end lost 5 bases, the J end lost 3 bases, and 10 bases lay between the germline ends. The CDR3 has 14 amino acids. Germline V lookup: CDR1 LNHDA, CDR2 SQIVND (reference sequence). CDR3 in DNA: TGTGCCAGTAGTCTCGGTCAGCACACCGGGGAGCTGTTTTTT. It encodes CASSLGQHTGELFF.

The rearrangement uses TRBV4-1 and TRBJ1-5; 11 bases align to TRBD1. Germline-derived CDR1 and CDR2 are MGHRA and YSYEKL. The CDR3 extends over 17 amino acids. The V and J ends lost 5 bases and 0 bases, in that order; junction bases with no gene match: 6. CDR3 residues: CASSFGQGAYSNQPQHF. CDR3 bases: TGCGCCAGCAGCTTTGGACAGGGGGCGTATAGCAATCAGCCCCAGCATTTT.

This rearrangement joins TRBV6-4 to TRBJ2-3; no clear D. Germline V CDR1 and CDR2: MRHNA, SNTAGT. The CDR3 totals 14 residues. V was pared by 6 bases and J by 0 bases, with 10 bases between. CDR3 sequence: CASRLTFSTDTQYF. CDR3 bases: TGTGCCAGCAGACTCACGTTTAGCACAGATACGCAGTATTTT.

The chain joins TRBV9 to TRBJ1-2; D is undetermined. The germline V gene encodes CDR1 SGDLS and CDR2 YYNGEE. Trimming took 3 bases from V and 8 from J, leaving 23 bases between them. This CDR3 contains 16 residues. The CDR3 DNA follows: TGTGCCAGCAGCGCTTCCCTCGGACGGCGAGGTGGAGGCTACACCTTC. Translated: CASSASLGRRGGGYTF.

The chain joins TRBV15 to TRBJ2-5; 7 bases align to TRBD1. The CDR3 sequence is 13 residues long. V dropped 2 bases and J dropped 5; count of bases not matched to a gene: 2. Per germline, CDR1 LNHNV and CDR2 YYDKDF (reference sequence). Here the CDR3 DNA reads TGTGCCACCAGCAGACAACAGGGGGAGACCCAGTACTTC. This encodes CATSRQQGETQYF.

The CDR3 nucleotides read TGTGCCAGCTCACCAGAGCTAGCAAGCCGAGCGAAGTCCTATGGCTACACCTTC. This translates into CASSPELASRAKSYGYTF. The rearrangement links TRBV18 to TRBJ1-2; D is unresolved. The CDR3 is made up of 18 amino acids. Trimming took off 2 bases at V and 4 bases at J, with 23 bases between the two ends. Germline-derived CDR1 and CDR2 are KGHSH and LQKENI. Drawing the rest from reference TRBV18 and TRBJ1-2, the complete variable domain is NAGVMQNPRHLVRRRGQEARLRCSPMKGHSHVYWYRQLPEEGLKFMVYLQKENIIDESGMPKERFSAEFPKEGPSILRIQQVVRGDSAAYFCASSPELASRAKSYGYTFGSGTRLTVV.

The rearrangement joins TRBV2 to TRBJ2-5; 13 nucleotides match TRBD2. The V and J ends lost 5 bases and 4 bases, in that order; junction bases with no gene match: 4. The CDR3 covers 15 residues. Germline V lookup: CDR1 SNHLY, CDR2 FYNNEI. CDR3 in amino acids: CASSKLAGGIETQYF. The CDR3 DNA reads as TGTGCCAGCAGTAAACTAGCGGGAGGGATAGAGACCCAGTACTTC. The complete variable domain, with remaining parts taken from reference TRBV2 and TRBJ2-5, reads EPEVTQTPSHQVTQMGQEVILRCVPISNHLYFYWYRQILGQKVEFLVSFYNNEISEKSEIFDDQFSVERPDGSNFTLKIRSTKLEDSAMYFCASSKLAGGIETQYFGPGTRLLVL.

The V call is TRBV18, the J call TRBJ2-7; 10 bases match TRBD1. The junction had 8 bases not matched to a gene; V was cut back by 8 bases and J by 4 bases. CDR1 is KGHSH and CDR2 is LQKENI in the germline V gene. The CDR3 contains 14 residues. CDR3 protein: CASRSGTGVYEQYF. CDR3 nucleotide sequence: TGTGCCAGCAGAAGCGGGACAGGGGTGTACGAGCAGTACTTC.

Here the CDR3 DNA reads TGTGCCAGCAGCTTGCAGAGGATGGCAGATACGCAGTATTTT. Translating gives CASSLQRMADTQYF. The rearrangement joins TRBV11-2 to TRBJ2-3; D remains unclear. Germline lookup yields CDR1 SGHAT and CDR2 FQNNGV. The germline V and J ends were trimmed by 3 bases and 4 bases, with 11 bases remaining between them. This CDR3 has 14 residues.